The clone carrying this T cell receptor (beta chain) was found a few times. This sample stems from a study of T cell changes during pregnancy in multiple sclerosis. Deletions cut 2 bases from V and 10 bases from J, with 6 bases between. The germline V gene encodes CDR1 SNHLY and CDR2 FYNNEI. The CDR3 has 12 amino acids. Sequencing was performed with immunoSEQ multiplex PCR; in TCRdb, only in-frame clones are kept and a portion is missing. The sample records more than 20,000 clones, about 92% being singletons. Sample: CD8+ T cells from peripheral blood mononuclear cells, taken in the third trimester of pregnancy. V usage is TRBV2 and J usage is TRBJ1-6; D gene ambiguous. The source is a female donor in good health, enrolled as a control in a pregnancy study. For the CDR3, the DNA is TGTGCCAGCAGTGAATTTGGCTCACCCCTCCACTTT. Protein sequence: CASSEFGSPLHF.